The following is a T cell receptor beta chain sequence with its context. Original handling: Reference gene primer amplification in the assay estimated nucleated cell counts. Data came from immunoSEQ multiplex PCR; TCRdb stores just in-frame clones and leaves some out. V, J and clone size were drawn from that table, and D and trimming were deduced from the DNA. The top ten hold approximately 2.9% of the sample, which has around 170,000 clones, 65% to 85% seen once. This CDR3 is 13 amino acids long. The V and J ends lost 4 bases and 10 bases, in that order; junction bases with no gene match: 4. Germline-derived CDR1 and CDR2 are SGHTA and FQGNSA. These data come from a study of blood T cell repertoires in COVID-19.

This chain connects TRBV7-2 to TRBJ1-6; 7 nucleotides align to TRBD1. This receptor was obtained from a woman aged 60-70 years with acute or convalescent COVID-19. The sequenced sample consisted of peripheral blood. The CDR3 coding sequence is TGTGCCAGCAGCTCCCGGGACAGATCACCCCTCCACTTT. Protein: CASSSRDRSPLHF.